This paragraph covers one T cell receptor beta chain sequence. The data originate from a study of cytomegalovirus exposure and HLA in healthy donors. V gave up 0 bases and J gave up 0 bases, with 9 bases separating them. The CDR3 runs to 15 residues. Germline CDR1 and CDR2: SGHAT and FQNNGV. PCR employed 60 Vbeta and 13 Jbeta primers. Sequencing was performed with immunoSEQ multiplex PCR; in TCRdb, only in-frame clones are kept and a portion is missing. The sample data list approximately 120,000 clones. The receptor was isolated from a man aged 18 to 29 in good health and CMV-seronegative. Sequenced: PBMCs. The gene calls are TRBV11-2 and TRBJ2-7; D uncertain. DNA for the CDR3: TGTGCCAGCAGCTTAGATCGAGTAGTCTCCTACGAGCAGTACTTC. Its translation is CASSLDRVVSYEQYF.